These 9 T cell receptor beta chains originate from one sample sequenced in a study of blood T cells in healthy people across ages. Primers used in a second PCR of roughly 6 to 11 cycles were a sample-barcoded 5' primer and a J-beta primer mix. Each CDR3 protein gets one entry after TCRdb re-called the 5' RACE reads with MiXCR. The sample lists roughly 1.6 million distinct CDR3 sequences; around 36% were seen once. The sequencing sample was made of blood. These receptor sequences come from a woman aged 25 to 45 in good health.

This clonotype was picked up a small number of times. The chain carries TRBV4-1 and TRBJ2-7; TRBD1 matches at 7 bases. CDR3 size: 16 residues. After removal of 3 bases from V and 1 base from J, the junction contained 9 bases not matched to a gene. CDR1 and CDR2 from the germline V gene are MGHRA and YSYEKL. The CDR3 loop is CASSQGTAIPSYEQYF. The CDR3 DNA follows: TGCGCCAGCAGCCAGGGGACAGCGATACCTTCCTACGAGCAGTACTTC.

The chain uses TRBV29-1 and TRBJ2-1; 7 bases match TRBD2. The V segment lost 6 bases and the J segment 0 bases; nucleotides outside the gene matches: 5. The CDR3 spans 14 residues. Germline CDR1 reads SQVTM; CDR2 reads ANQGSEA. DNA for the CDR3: TGCAGCGTAGTAGCGGGCATCTCCTACAATGAGCAGTTCTTC. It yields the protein CSVVAGISYNEQFF.

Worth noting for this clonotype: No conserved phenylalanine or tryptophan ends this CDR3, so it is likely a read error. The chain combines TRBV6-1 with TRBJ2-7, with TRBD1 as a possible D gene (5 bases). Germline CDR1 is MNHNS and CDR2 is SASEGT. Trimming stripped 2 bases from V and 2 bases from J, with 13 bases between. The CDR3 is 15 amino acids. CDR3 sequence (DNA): TGTGCCAGCAGTGAAACCCACAGGAGCGCCTACGAGCAGTACTGC. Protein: CASSETHRSAYEQYC.

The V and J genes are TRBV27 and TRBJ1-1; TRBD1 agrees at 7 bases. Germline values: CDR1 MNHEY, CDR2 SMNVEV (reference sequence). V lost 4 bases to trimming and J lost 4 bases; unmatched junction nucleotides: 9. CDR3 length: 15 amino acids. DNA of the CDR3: TGTGCCAGCAGTTCAGGACAGGTTCTGGGCACTGAAGCTTTCTTT. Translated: CASSSGQVLGTEAFF.

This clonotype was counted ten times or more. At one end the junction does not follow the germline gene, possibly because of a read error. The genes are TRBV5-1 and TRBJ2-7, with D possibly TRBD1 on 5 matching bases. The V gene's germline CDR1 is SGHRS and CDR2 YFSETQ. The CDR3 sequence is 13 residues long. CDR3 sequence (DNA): TGTGCCAGCAGTTTATTAGGGGACTACGAGCAGTACTTC. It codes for CASSLLGDYEQYF. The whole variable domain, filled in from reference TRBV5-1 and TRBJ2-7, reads KAGVTQTPRYLIKTRGQQVTLSCSPISGHRSVSWYQQTPGQGLQFLFEYFSETQRNKGNFPGRFSGRQFSNSRSEMNVSTLELGDSALYLCASSLLGDYEQYFGPGTRLTVT.

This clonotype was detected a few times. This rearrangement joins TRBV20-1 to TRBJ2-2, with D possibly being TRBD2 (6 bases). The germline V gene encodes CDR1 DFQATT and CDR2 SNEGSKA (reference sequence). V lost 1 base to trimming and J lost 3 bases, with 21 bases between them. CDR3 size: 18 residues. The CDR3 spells CSARGSGLPMGDTGELFF. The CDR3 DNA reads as TGCAGTGCTAGAGGTAGCGGACTTCCTATGGGGGACACCGGGGAGCTGTTTTTT.

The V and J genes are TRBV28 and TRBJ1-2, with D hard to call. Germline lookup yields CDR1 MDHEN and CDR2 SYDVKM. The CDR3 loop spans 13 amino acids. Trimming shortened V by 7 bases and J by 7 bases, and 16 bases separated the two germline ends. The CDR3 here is CASNLGGSGGYTF. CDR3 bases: TGTGCCAGCAACTTAGGAGGGTCTGGTGGCTACACCTTC.

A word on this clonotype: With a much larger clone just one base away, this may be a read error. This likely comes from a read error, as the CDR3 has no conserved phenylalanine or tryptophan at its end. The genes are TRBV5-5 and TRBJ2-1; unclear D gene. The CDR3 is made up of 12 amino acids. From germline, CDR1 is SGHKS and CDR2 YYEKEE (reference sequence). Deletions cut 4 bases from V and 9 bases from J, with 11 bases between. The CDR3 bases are TGTGCCAGCAGCGCGACTGGCGGTGAGCAGTTCTCC. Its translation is CASSATGGEQFS.

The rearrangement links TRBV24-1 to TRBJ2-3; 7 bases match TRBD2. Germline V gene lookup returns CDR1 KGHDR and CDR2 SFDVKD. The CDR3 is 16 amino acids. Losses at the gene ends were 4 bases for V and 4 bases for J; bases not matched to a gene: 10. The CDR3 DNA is TGTGCCACCAGTGAGGGAGGGATAGGGACGGCAGATACGCAGTATTTT. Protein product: CATSEGGIGTADTQYF.